A selection of T cell receptor beta chains follows, all from one sample in a study of early T cells in non-severe SARS-CoV-2 infection. TCRdb reanalysed the 5' RACE reads using MiXCR and keeps one entry per CDR3 protein. In the table there are some 80,000 distinct CDR3 sequences, about 10% of which are singletons. The specimen was whole blood, collected at baseline. These TCRs come from an adult who was a healthcare worker with PCR-confirmed SARS-CoV-2 infection or an uninfected control (not recorded which). Both conserved end residues are part of each CDR3. The D gene is left open where the match is weak. Some rows mark clone size as missing; the rest say once, few, many or name a class of expanded clone.

V,J,size,D,DNA,CDR3
TRBV28,TRBJ2-3,few,-,TGTGCCAGCAGTGACGACACAGATACGCAGTATTTT,CASSDDTDTQYF
TRBV28,TRBJ2-1,many,TRBD2,TGTGCCAGCAGTGGATGGACTAGCAGCTATGAGCAGTTCTTC,CASSGWTSSYEQFF
TRBV20-1,TRBJ2-1,-,TRBD2,TGCAGTGCTAGAACAACAGCGGGACCCCCGGCGAACCATGAGCAGTTCTTC,CSARTTAGPPANHEQFF
TRBV5-5,TRBJ2-5,few,-,TGTGCCAGCAGCCTCAAAGGGCCCGAGACCCAGTACTTC,CASSLKGPETQYF
TRBV6-2/TRBV6-3,TRBJ2-5,many,TRBD1,TGTGCCAGCAGTCCGGGACAGGGAGACCAAGAGACCCAGTACTTC,CASSPGQGDQETQYF
TRBV28,TRBJ1-3,-,-,TGTGCCAGCAGCAAAACTTTGGAAGCCTCTGGAAACACCATATATTTT,CASSKTLEASGNTIYF
TRBV7-8,TRBJ1-5,many,-,TGTGCCAGCAGGGAATCGACAGGGCCCCAGCATTTT,CASRESTGPQHF
TRBV7-3,TRBJ2-1,-,-,TGTGCCAGCAGCTCCCTAGGGGGGGGAATCTACAATGAGCAGTTCTTC,CASSSLGGGIYNEQFF
TRBV24-1,TRBJ2-1,-,TRBD2,TGTGCCACCAGCCACCGCGGGAGCGACAATGAGCAGTTCTTC,CATSHRGSDNEQFF
TRBV19,TRBJ2-5,few,TRBD1,TGTGCCAGTACCGCCGGGACAGGGATAGAGACCCAGTACTTC,CASTAGTGIETQYF
TRBV11-2,TRBJ2-6,-,-,TGTGCCAGCAGCTATATGAGCGGAGGCTGGGCCAACGTCCTGACTTTC,CASSYMSGGWANVLTF
TRBV7-9,TRBJ2-1,few,-,TGTGCCAGCAGCTTAGGACTCGGGAGCTCCTACAATGAGCAGTTCTTC,CASSLGLGSSYNEQFF
TRBV30,TRBJ2-1,few,-,TGTGCCTGGAGTGGAAAGAGTGAGCAGTTCTTC,CAWSGKSEQFF
TRBV10-1,TRBJ2-3,-,-,TGCGCCAGCAGTGCACGACAGGATACAGATACGCAGTATTTT,CASSARQDTDTQYF
TRBV30,TRBJ1-2,-,-,TGTGCCTGGAGTTTGGGGGGCGGCTACACCTTC,CAWSLGGGYTF
TRBV7-9,TRBJ2-3,-,TRBD2,TGTGCCAGCAGCTACGGACGGGGGGGACTCACAGATACGCAGTATTTT,CASSYGRGGLTDTQYF
TRBV28,TRBJ2-7,-,TRBD2,TGTGCCAGCGAAAGGGCTAGCGGACTGTACGAGCAGTACTTC,CASERASGLYEQYF
TRBV6-4,TRBJ2-3,many,TRBD2,TGTGCCAGCAGTGAGTCCGCGGGAGGGAGTTCAGATACGCAGTATTTT,CASSESAGGSSDTQYF
TRBV28,TRBJ2-7,few,-,TGTGCCAGCACCGGGATCCGGGACACCTCGCGGGAGCAGTACTTC,CASTGIRDTSREQYF
TRBV7-2,TRBJ2-7,few,TRBD2,TGTGCCAGCAGCCACGAGGTTGGACTAGCGGGACTCGAGCAGTACTTC,CASSHEVGLAGLEQYF
TRBV5-6,TRBJ2-5,few,-,TGTGCCAGCAGCTTGCTACAGGGATTTGAGACCCAGTACTTC,CASSLLQGFETQYF
TRBV3-1,TRBJ2-5,-,-,TGTGCCAGCAGCCAAGATCTAAAGACCCAGTACTTC,CASSQDLKTQYF
TRBV12-3/TRBV12-4,TRBJ1-5,few,-,TGTGCCAGCAGTCTTCTCAATCAGCCCCAGCATTTT,CASSLLNQPQHF
TRBV6-5,TRBJ2-7,few,TRBD1,TGTGCCAGCAGTTACTCGGACAGGGGGGATTACGAGCAGTACTTC,CASSYSDRGDYEQYF
TRBV28,TRBJ2-1,few,-,TGTGCCAGCGGAGACACATTCTACAATGAGCAGTTCTTC,CASGDTFYNEQFF
TRBV2,TRBJ2-1,few,-,TGTGCCAGCGGAGGGACTCAACAAAACAATGAGCAGTTCTTC,CASGGTQQNNEQFF
TRBV9,TRBJ2-3,-,TRBD2,TGTGCCAGCAGCGCACTTAGCGGGAGGACAGATACGCAGTATTTT,CASSALSGRTDTQYF
TRBV6-1,TRBJ2-1,-,-,TGTGCCAGCAGTGAAGCTCGAGGGTTCAATGAGCAGTTCTTC,CASSEARGFNEQFF
TRBV7-8,TRBJ2-7,-,TRBD2,TGTGCCAGCAGCTTCGGGCTAGCGGGAGGCGTTAGGGACGAGCAGTACTTC,CASSFGLAGGVRDEQYF
TRBV12-3/TRBV12-4,TRBJ1-1,few,-,TGTGCCAGCAGTTTAGGCAGGGGAAACACTGAAGCTTTCTTT,CASSLGRGNTEAFF
TRBV10-3,TRBJ2-6,-,TRBD1,TGTGCCATCAACCGACAGGGGCACTCTGGGGCCAACGTCCTGACTTTC,CAINRQGHSGANVLTF
TRBV30,TRBJ2-2,few,TRBD2,TGTGCCTGGAAGACTAGCGGGAACACCGGGGAGCTGTTTTTT,CAWKTSGNTGELFF
TRBV7-9,TRBJ2-7,few,-,TGTGCCAGCAACACCCGGGACTCCTACGAGCAGTACTTC,CASNTRDSYEQYF